These 22 T cell receptor beta chains originate from one sample sequenced in a study of OX40 agonist ivuxolimab in advanced cancers. Generated by immunoSEQ multiplex PCR, the TCRdb table keeps only in-frame clones and is missing some. The sample consists of 71,000 or so clones, 86% of them appearing once. The sequences come from CD4+ or CD8+ T cells sorted from blood, collected in a trial of the OX40 agonist ivuxolimab. The source of these receptors is an adult with an advanced solid tumor such as melanoma, head and neck, liver or kidney cancer.

The genes are TRBV23-1 and TRBJ1-4; a weak D match, TRBD1 (5 bases). TRBV23-1 is annotated as an ORF whose role is uncertain. The CDR3 has 14 residues. Between the trimmed V and J ends, which lost 3 bases and 6 bases, there was a span of 11 bases. CDR3 nucleotide sequence: TGCGCCAGCAGTCAGGGACCCTCGGATGAAAAACTGTTTTTT. Translation: CASSQGPSDEKLFF.

This sequence joins TRBV27 and TRBJ2-1; D remains unclear. The CDR3 consists of 14 residues. The germline CDR1 and CDR2 sequences are MNHEY and SMNVEV (reference sequence). V lost 4 bases and J 0 bases, leaving 7 bases between the germline ends. CDR3 in amino acids: CASSYSSSYNEQFF. The CDR3 DNA reads TGTGCCAGCAGTTACTCCAGCTCCTACAATGAGCAGTTCTTC.

The chain is built from TRBV19 and TRBJ2-5; D gene unclear. The J call may be wrong; the DNA end is better matched by TRBJ2-7. CDR3 size: 15 residues. Germline CDR1 and CDR2: LNHDA and SQIVND (reference sequence). The DNA of the CDR3 is TGTGCCAGTAGTATAGATTGGTCGACTTCCTACGAGCAGTACTTC. This sequence encodes CASSIDWSTSYEQYF.

The J gene is TRBJ2-2, the V gene TRBV18; TRBD2 might be the D (6 bases). The CDR3 spans 14 residues. With 6 bases removed from V and 5 bases from J, the gap between germline ends came to 13 bases. The germline V gene has CDR1 KGHSH and CDR2 LQKENI. CDR3 nucleotide sequence: TGTGCCAGCTCTCCCCCGACTAGGACCGGGGAGCTGTTTTTT. It specifies CASSPPTRTGELFF.

This clone was observed once. The chain employs TRBV11-2 and TRBJ1-1; D gene ambiguous. The CDR3 extends over 13 amino acids. The V gene lost 5 bases and the J gene lost 1 base, with 8 bases spanning the gap. Germline V gene sequence: CDR1 SGHAT, CDR2 FQNNGV. CDR3 bases: TGTGCCAGCAGCGTCCTTAGGAACACTGAAGCTTTCTTT. Its protein product is CASSVLRNTEAFF.

This clone was picked up one time. The chain joins TRBV28 to TRBJ1-2; D is ambiguous. The ends were cut back, 1 base at V and 3 bases at J, with 9 bases in the middle. This CDR3 spans 14 amino acids. The germline V gene encodes CDR1 MDHEN and CDR2 SYDVKM. CDR3 sequence: CASSLFRMDYGYTF. The DNA of the CDR3 is TGTGCCAGCAGTTTATTCCGGATGGACTATGGCTACACCTTC.

The chain joins TRBV15 to TRBJ1-1; 7 bases agree with TRBD1. CDR1 is LNHNV, CDR2 YYDKDF, per germline (reference sequence). CDR3 length: 19 residues. Trimming removed 2 bases from V and 0 bases from J; junction bases left unmatched: 15. This CDR3 is CATSRFRTGSISMNTEAFF. The CDR3 DNA sequence: TGTGCCACCAGCAGATTCCGGACAGGCTCGATTTCGATGAACACTGAAGCTTTCTTT.

The chain uses TRBV6-1 and TRBJ2-7; no reliable D call. Trimming cost V 3 bases and J 3 bases, with 12 bases left between them. The CDR3 contains 14 residues. Germline CDR1 reads MNHNS; CDR2 reads SASEGT. CDR3 in DNA: TGTGCCAGCAGTGATTATGGGGATCACTACGAGCAGTACTTC. It specifies CASSDYGDHYEQYF.

V and J are TRBV27 and TRBJ1-5; D gene ambiguous. Germline V gene sequence: CDR1 MNHEY, CDR2 SMNVEV (reference sequence). Trimming stripped 2 bases from V and 6 bases from J, with 14 bases between. The CDR3 loop spans 15 amino acids. CDR3 in amino acids: CASSLVVDGGQPQHF. DNA of the CDR3: TGTGCCAGCAGTTTAGTAGTGGATGGAGGTCAGCCCCAGCATTTT.

V usage is TRBV28 and J usage is TRBJ2-1, with D perhaps given as TRBD1 or TRBD2 (5 bases each). In germline, CDR1 is MDHEN, CDR2 SYDVKM. The V gene lost 5 bases and the J gene lost 5 bases, with 19 bases spanning the gap. The CDR3 has 16 amino acids. The CDR3 DNA reads as TGTGCCAGCAGTCCGTCCTCGGGACGGGATAACAATGAGCAGTTCTTC. Amino acids: CASSPSSGRDNNEQFF.

The J gene is TRBJ2-2, the V gene TRBV18; 7 bases agree with TRBD1. The CDR3 is 15 amino acids. Trimming at V came to 0 bases and at J to 5 bases, leaving 3 bases not matched to a gene. The germline V gene encodes CDR1 KGHSH and CDR2 LQKENI. In DNA form, the CDR3 reads TGTGCCAGCTCACCACCGTACAGGGGAACCGGGGAGCTGTTTTTT. It codes for CASSPPYRGTGELFF.

The genes are TRBV7-2 and TRBJ2-7, with 7 bases fitting TRBD1. Germline trimming cut 6 bases from V and 6 bases from J; bases unmatched to any gene: 11. CDR1 and CDR2 (germline): SGHTA, FQGNSA. The CDR3 contains 14 residues. The CDR3 DNA follows: TGTGCCAGCAGTTCTCAGACAGGGATGGGCGAGCAGTACTTC. It is translated as CASSSQTGMGEQYF.

This clone was observed once. The chain combines TRBV27 with TRBJ2-1, with 9 bases aligning to TRBD2. Trimming at V came to 7 bases and at J to 7 bases, leaving 8 bases not matched to a gene. Germline values: CDR1 MNHEY, CDR2 SMNVEV (reference sequence). CDR3 size: 14 residues. The CDR3 protein is CASTFGAGGNEQFF. CDR3 nucleotide sequence: TGTGCCAGCACCTTCGGTGCGGGAGGGAATGAGCAGTTCTTC.

V is TRBV11-2 and J is TRBJ2-5; D gene ambiguous. V dropped 4 bases and J dropped 7 bases, with 13 bases sitting between them. The CDR3 contains 13 residues. Per the germline V gene, CDR1 is SGHAT and CDR2 is FQNNGV. The CDR3 loop reads CASSSRASRTQYF. The CDR3 region has the DNA TGTGCCAGCAGCTCCCGGGCCTCGAGGACCCAGTACTTC. Supplemented by reference TRBV11-2 and TRBJ2-5, the full variable domain reads EAGVAQSPRYKIIEKRQSVAFWCNPISGHATLYWYQQILGQGPKLLIQFQNNGVVDDSQLPKDRFSAERLKGVDSTLKIQPAKLEDSAVYLCASSSRASRTQYFGPGTRLLVL.

The chain couples TRBV10-1 to TRBJ2-3; 8 bases line up with TRBD2. The CDR3 sequence is 15 residues long. The J segment lost 1 base and the V segment lost 2 bases, leaving 2 bases of the junction unmatched. Germline CDR1 and CDR2: WNHNN and SYGVQD (reference sequence). Here the CDR3 reads CASSEASGRTDTQYF. The CDR3 DNA reads TGCGCCAGCAGTGAGGCTAGCGGGCGCACAGATACGCAGTATTTT.

The gene calls are TRBV6-4 and TRBJ2-7; 8 positions agree with TRBD1. V was pared by 6 bases and J by 4 bases, with 5 bases of the junction left unmatched. From germline, CDR1 is MRHNA and CDR2 SNTAGT. The length of the CDR3 is 13 residues. This chain's CDR3 is CASSQQGGYEQYF. The CDR3 nucleotides read TGTGCCAGCAGCCAACAGGGGGGATACGAGCAGTACTTC.

The chain recombines TRBV5-8 with TRBJ1-2; D perhaps matches TRBD1 (6 bases). Trimming took 3 bases from V and 4 from J, leaving 13 bases between them. CDR1 is SGHTS and CDR2 is YDEGEE in the germline V gene. The CDR3 sequence is 14 residues long. The CDR3 region has the DNA TGTGCCAGCAGCTCAGGACAGTACTCCTATGGCTACACCTTC. Amino acids: CASSSGQYSYGYTF.

The rearrangement joins TRBV14 to TRBJ1-4; unclear D gene. Germline V gene lookup returns CDR1 SGHDN and CDR2 FVKESK. The CDR3 runs to 13 residues. V lost 4 bases, J lost 7 bases, and 10 bases lay in between. The CDR3 bases are TGTGCCAGCAGCCGATTGGACGGTGAAAAACTGTTTTTT. Encoded protein: CASSRLDGEKLFF. The whole variable domain, remainder taken from reference TRBV14 and TRBJ1-4, is EAGVTQFPSHSVIEKGQTVTLRCDPISGHDNLYWYRRVMGKEIKFLLHFVKESKQDESGMPNNRFLAERTGGTYSTLKVQPAELEDSGVYFCASSRLDGEKLFFGSGTQLSVL.

The V and J genes are TRBV18 and TRBJ2-5; tentatively, D is TRBD1 (6 bases). The CDR3 sequence is 13 residues long. Trimming cost V 6 bases and J 6 bases, with 14 bases left between them. Germline CDR1 is KGHSH and CDR2 is LQKENI. The CDR3 reads CASSGQRGQTQYF. In DNA form, the CDR3 reads TGTGCCAGCTCCGGACAGCGCGGGCAGACCCAGTACTTC. Using reference TRBV18 and TRBJ2-5 for the parts outside the CDR3, the full variable domain is NAGVMQNPRHLVRRRGQEARLRCSPMKGHSHVYWYRQLPEEGLKFMVYLQKENIIDESGMPKERFSAEFPKEGPSILRIQQVVRGDSAAYFCASSGQRGQTQYFGPGTRLLVL.

The V call is TRBV5-6, the J call TRBJ1-4; D gene uncertain. Germline values: CDR1 SGHDT, CDR2 YYEEEE. The CDR3 is 13 residues long. Trimming removed 0 bases from V and 6 bases from J, with 6 bases in between. CDR3: CASSLGRDEKLFF. The DNA of the CDR3 is TGTGCCAGCAGCTTGGGAAGAGATGAAAAACTGTTTTTT.

The rearrangement joins TRBV5-3 to TRBJ1-2; weak D call: TRBD1 (5 bases). TRBV5-3 is marked as an open reading frame, function uncertain. Deletions cut 0 bases from V and 0 bases from J, with 15 bases between. The CDR3 extends over 17 amino acids. CDR3 residues: CARSLEGPKAANYGYTF. In DNA form, the CDR3 reads TGTGCCAGAAGCTTGGAGGGGCCTAAGGCGGCTAACTATGGCTACACCTTC.

This clone was counted a few times. The rearrangement joins TRBV6-1 to TRBJ1-2; 9 positions agree with TRBD1. V lost 5 bases and J lost 8; bases outside the gene matches: 3. CDR1 is MNHNS, CDR2 SASEGT, per germline. The CDR3 length is 12 residues. CDR3 residues: CASSIQGAGYTF. The CDR3, as DNA: TGTGCCAGCAGTATACAGGGGGCAGGCTACACCTTC.